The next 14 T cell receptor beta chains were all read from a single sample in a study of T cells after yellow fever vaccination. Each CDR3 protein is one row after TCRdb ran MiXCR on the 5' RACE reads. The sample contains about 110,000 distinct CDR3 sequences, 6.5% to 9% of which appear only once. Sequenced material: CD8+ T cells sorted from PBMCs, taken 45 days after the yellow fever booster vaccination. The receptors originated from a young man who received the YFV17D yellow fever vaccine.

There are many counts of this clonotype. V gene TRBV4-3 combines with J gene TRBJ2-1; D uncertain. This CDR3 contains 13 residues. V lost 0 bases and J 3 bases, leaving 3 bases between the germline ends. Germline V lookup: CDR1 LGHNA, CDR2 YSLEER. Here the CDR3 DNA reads TGCGCCAGCAGCCAAGACTTCTACAATGAGCAGTTCTTC. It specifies CASSQDFYNEQFF.

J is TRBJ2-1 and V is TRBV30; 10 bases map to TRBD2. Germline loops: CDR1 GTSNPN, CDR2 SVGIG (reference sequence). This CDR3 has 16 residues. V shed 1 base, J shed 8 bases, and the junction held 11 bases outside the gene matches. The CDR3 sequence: CAWSESIVAGGYEQFF. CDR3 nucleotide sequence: TGTGCCTGGAGTGAGAGTATTGTAGCGGGAGGATATGAGCAGTTCTTC.

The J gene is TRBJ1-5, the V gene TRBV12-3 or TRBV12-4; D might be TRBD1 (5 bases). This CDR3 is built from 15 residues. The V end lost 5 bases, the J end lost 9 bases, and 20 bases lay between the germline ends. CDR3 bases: TGTGCCAGCAGTCCCCAGGGCCAAGTTGGACGGCCCCAGCATTTT. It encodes CASSPQGQVGRPQHF.

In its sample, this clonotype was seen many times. The CDR3 loop reads CASSPRLGGMETQYF. As DNA, the CDR3 is TGTGCCAGCAGTCCCAGGCTGGGGGGGATGGAGACCCAGTACTTC. The gene calls are TRBV28 and TRBJ2-5, with TRBD2 matching over 7 bases. CDR1 is MDHEN, CDR2 SYDVKM, per germline. V dropped 5 bases and J dropped 5; count of bases not matched to a gene: 11. This CDR3 has 15 amino acids.

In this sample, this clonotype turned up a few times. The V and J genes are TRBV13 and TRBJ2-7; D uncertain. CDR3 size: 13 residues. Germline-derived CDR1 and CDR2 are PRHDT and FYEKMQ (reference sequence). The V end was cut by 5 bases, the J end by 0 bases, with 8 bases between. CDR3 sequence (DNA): TGTGCCAGCAGCCCCCCCCGCTCCTACGAGCAGTACTTC. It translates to CASSPPRSYEQYF.

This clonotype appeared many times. The CDR3 bases are TGTGCCAGCAGTTTATCAACACGGAACGCGCCAGATACGCAGTATTTT. Its translation is CASSLSTRNAPDTQYF. V usage is TRBV27 and J usage is TRBJ2-3, with D unresolved. Germline CDR1 MNHEY, CDR2 SMNVEV (reference sequence). The V gene lost 0 bases and the J gene lost 4 bases, with 14 bases spanning the gap. The CDR3 contains 16 residues.

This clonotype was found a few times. As DNA, the CDR3 is TGCGCCAGCAGCTTGGCCTTTAGCGGGAGCTACGAGCAGTACTTC. This encodes CASSLAFSGSYEQYF. The chain links TRBV5-1 to TRBJ2-7; TRBD2 matches at 9 bases. Germline trimming cut 0 bases from V and 3 bases from J; bases unmatched to any gene: 4. CDR1 and CDR2 from the germline V gene are SGHRS and YFSETQ. CDR3 length equals 15 residues.

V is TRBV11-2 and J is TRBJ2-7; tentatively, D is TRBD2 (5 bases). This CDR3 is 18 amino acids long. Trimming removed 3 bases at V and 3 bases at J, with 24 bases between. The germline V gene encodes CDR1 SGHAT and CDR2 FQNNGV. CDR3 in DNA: TGTGCCAGCAGCTTCCCCTCCGAAGCTAGCCCCCTCATCTACGAGCAGTACTTC. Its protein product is CASSFPSEASPLIYEQYF.

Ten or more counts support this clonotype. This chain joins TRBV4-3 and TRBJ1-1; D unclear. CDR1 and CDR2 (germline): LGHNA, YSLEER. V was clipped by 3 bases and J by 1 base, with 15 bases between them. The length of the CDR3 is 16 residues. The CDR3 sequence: CASSHPGEPGNTEAFF. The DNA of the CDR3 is TGCGCCAGCAGCCACCCCGGGGAACCAGGGAACACTGAAGCTTTCTTT.

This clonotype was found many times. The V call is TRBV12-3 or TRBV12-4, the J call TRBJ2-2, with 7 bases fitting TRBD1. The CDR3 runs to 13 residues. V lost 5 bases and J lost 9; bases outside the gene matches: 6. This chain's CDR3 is CASSPQGTRELFF. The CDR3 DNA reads TGTGCCAGCAGTCCACAGGGGACACGGGAGCTGTTTTTT.

As DNA, the CDR3 is TGTGCCAGCAGTCCCCTAAGGTCCCAGCAGTTCTTC. As protein: CASSPLRSQQFF. The rearrangement uses TRBV6-4 and TRBJ2-1, with D unresolved. The CDR3 is 12 amino acids. Deletions cut 5 bases from V and 11 bases from J, with 13 bases between. The germline CDR1 and CDR2 sequences are MRHNA and SNTAGT.

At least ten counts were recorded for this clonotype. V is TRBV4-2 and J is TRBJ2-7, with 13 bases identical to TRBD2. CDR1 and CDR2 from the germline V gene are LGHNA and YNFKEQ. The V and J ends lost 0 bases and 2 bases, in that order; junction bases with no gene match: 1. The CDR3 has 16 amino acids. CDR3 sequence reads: CASSQEGLAGAYEQYF. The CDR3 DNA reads TGTGCCAGCAGCCAAGAAGGACTAGCGGGAGCCTACGAGCAGTACTTC.

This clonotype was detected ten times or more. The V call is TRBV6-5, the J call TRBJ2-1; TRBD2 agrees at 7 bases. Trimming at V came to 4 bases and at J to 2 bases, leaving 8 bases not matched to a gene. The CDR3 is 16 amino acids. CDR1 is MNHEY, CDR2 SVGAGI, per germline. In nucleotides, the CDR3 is TGTGCCAGCAGTTCTCATCAGGGAGGGCCCTACAATGAGCAGTTCTTC. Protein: CASSSHQGGPYNEQFF.

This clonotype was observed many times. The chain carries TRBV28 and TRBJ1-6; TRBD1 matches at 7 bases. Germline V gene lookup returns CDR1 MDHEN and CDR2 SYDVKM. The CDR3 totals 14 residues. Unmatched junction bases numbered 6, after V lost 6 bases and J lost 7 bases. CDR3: CASRTGDVNSPLHF. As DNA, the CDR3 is TGTGCCAGCAGAACAGGGGATGTGAATTCACCCCTCCACTTT.